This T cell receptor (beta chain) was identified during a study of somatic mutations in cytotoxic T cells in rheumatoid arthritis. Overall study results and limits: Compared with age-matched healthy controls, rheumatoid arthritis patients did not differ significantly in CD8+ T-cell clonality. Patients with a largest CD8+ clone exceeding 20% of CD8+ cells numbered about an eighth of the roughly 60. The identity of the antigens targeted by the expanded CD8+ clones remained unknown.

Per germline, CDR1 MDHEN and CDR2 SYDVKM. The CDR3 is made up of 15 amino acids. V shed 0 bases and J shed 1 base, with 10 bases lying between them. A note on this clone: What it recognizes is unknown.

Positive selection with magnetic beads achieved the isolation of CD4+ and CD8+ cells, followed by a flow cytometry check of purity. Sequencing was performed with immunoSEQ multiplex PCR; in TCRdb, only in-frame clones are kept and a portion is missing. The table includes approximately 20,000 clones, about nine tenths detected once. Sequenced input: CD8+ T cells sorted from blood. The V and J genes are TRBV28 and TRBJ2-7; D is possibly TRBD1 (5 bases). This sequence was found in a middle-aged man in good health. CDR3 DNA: TGTGCCAGCAGTTTATGGGGGCAGAGATCCTACGAGCAGTACTTC. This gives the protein CASSLWGQRSYEQYF.